This T cell receptor (beta chain) was sequenced during a study of cytomegalovirus exposure and HLA in healthy donors. About the study: In a later analysis, it was reported that the 120 or so validation repertoires had been produced on the same platform as the 550 to 850 repertoires belonging to the first cohort.

The CDR3 is made up of 14 amino acids. Trimming took 8 bases from V and 5 from J; bases not matched to a gene: 6. In germline, CDR1 is SNHLY, CDR2 FYNNEI. Assay used: immunoSEQ multiplex PCR; TCRdb lists only in-frame clones, some missing. The sample gives about 50,000 clones, around 93% of which show up once; over 1.5% is in the top ten. This receptor was taken from a woman aged 18-29 years in good health and CMV-seropositive. V usage is TRBV2 and J usage is TRBJ2-1; 10 bases match TRBD2. Sequenced sample: PBMCs. The DNA of the CDR3 is TGTGCCAGCTGGACTAGCGGAGACCACAATGAGCAGTTCTTC. The encoded protein is CASWTSGDHNEQFF.